Listed here are 15 T cell receptor beta chains from one sample, sequenced in a study of blood T cell repertoires in COVID-19. Method: immunoSEQ multiplex PCR; TCRdb's copy keeps in-frame clones and lacks some. The sample has more than 10,000 clones; 70% to 75% are singletons. The sequencing input was peripheral blood. The receptor source for this set is a human donor in a cohort sampled during active COVID-19.

The J gene is TRBJ2-7, the V gene TRBV28, with TRBD1 identical over 7 bases. V lost 3 bases to trimming and J lost 12 bases; unmatched junction nucleotides: 5. The CDR3 consists of 11 residues. The germline V gene has CDR1 MDHEN and CDR2 SYDVKM. The CDR3 spells CASSFRDSMYF. CDR3 DNA sequence: TGTGCCAGCAGTTTCCGGGACAGCATGTACTTC.

The genes are TRBV7-2 and TRBJ2-7; 7 bases line up with TRBD1. Germline lookup yields CDR1 SGHTA and CDR2 FQGNSA. J was trimmed by 6 bases and V by 4 bases; bases with no gene match: 6. There are 13 residues in the CDR3. The CDR3 loop reads CASSSRQGGEQYF. In nucleotides, the CDR3 is TGTGCCAGCAGCTCCCGACAGGGTGGCGAGCAGTACTTC. The full variable domain, completed using reference TRBV7-2 and TRBJ2-7, is GAGVSQSPSNKVTEKGKDVELRCDPISGHTALYWYRQSLGQGLEFLIYFQGNSAPDKSGLPSDRFSAERTGGSVSTLTIQRTQQEDSAVYLCASSSRQGGEQYFGPGTRLTVT.

The chain recombines TRBV24-1 with TRBJ1-6; D is possibly TRBD1 (6 bases). The CDR3 is 12 amino acids. Germline V CDR1 and CDR2: KGHDR, SFDVKD. V lost 8 bases to trimming and J lost 11 bases, with 12 bases between them. CDR3 sequence reads: CATTREGAPLHF. The CDR3 bases are TGTGCCACCACCAGGGAGGGGGCACCCCTCCACTTT.

This clone showed up many times. J is TRBJ2-7 and V is TRBV7-8; no firm D call. Trimming stripped 1 base from V and 5 bases from J, with 6 bases between. The CDR3 is 12 amino acids. The germline gives CDR1 SGHVS, CDR2 FQNEAQ. For the CDR3, the DNA is TGTGCCAGCAGCTTAGAAGAGAACGAGCAGTACTTC. Translating gives CASSLEENEQYF.

This sequence joins TRBV5-5 and TRBJ1-1, with D hard to call. The V gene's germline CDR1 is SGHKS and CDR2 YYEKEE (reference sequence). The CDR3 consists of 15 residues. Trimming pared 0 bases from V and 3 bases from J, leaving 12 bases between. The CDR3 coding sequence is TGTGCCAGCAGCTTGGGGGCAGGTTTCTACACTGAAGCTTTCTTT. Protein sequence: CASSLGAGFYTEAFF.

The CDR3 protein is CASSWRGGFNTGELFF. As DNA, the CDR3 is TGTGCCAGCAGCTGGAGGGGGGGCTTTAACACCGGGGAGCTGTTTTTT. The chain is built from TRBV5-4 and TRBJ2-2; D possibly corresponds to TRBD2 (7 bases). V dropped 3 bases and J dropped 2 bases, with 14 bases sitting between them. This CDR3 is 16 amino acids long. The germline V gene has CDR1 SGHNT and CDR2 YYREEE (reference sequence).

CDR3 sequence (DNA): TGTGCCAGCAGTGTTTTCGGGGGGTCCGGGGAGCTGTTTTTT. It yields the protein CASSVFGGSGELFF. The gene calls are TRBV25-1 and TRBJ2-2; 7 bases line up with TRBD2. This CDR3 has 14 amino acids. Germline-derived CDR1 and CDR2 are MGHDK and SYGVNS. Trimming at V came to 4 bases and at J to 6 bases, leaving 5 bases not matched to a gene. Variable domain in full (rest from reference TRBV25-1 and TRBJ2-2): EADIYQTPRYLVIGTGKKITLECSQTMGHDKMYWYQQDPGMELHLIHYSYGVNSTEKGDLSSESTVSRIRTEHFPLTLESARPSHTSQYLCASSVFGGSGELFFGEGSRLTVL.

J is TRBJ1-2 and V is TRBV19, with D possibly being TRBD1 (6 bases). V was pared by 5 bases and J by 5 bases, with 9 bases between. Germline V lookup: CDR1 LNHDA, CDR2 SQIVND (reference sequence). The CDR3 length is 12 residues. CDR3 coding DNA: TGTGCCAGTAGTCAGGGGTATTATGGCTACACCTTC. Residues: CASSQGYYGYTF.

This clone was detected only once. This rearrangement joins TRBV24-1 to TRBJ2-1, with no clear D. This CDR3 has 14 amino acids. In germline, CDR1 is KGHDR, CDR2 SFDVKD. V was cut by 7 bases and J by 0 bases, with 9 bases left in between. The CDR3 sequence is CATSRLDSYNEQFF. CDR3 in DNA: TGTGCCACCAGCCGACTGGACTCCTACAATGAGCAGTTCTTC.

The chain carries TRBV7-9 and TRBJ2-5, with TRBD2 matching over 7 bases. This CDR3 region has 15 residues. After removal of 0 bases from V and 3 bases from J, the junction contained 4 bases not matched to a gene. Germline CDR1 reads SEHNR; CDR2 reads FQNEAQ (reference sequence). CDR3 sequence: CASSLASGAKETQYF. Here the CDR3 DNA reads TGTGCCAGCAGCTTAGCCAGCGGGGCTAAAGAGACCCAGTACTTC.

The chain recombines TRBV3-1 (or the pseudogene TRBV3-2) with TRBJ1-2; tentatively, D is TRBD1 (6 bases). V was cut by 4 bases and J by 4 bases, with 7 bases left in between. The CDR3 runs to 12 residues. Germline V CDR1 and CDR2: LGHDT, YNNKEL (reference sequence). This chain's CDR3 is CASSPRGYGYTF. DNA for the CDR3: TGTGCCAGCAGCCCCAGGGGCTATGGCTACACCTTC.

V is TRBV19 and J is TRBJ2-1; 9 bases line up with TRBD2. The trim removed 3 bases at V and 4 bases at J, leaving 4 bases unmatched. The germline V gene has CDR1 LNHDA and CDR2 SQIVND (reference sequence). The CDR3 totals 15 residues. In DNA, the CDR3 is TGTGCCAGTAGTATCTCTAGCGGGGTTTACAATGAGCAGTTCTTC. Translation gives CASSISSGVYNEQFF.

V and J are TRBV29-1 and TRBJ1-1; D possibly corresponds to TRBD1 (6 bases). Per the germline V gene, CDR1 is SQVTM and CDR2 is ANQGSEA. The CDR3 contains 15 residues. Trimming stripped 6 bases from V and 2 bases from J, with 19 bases between. The CDR3 sequence: CSVEFHRARNTEAFF. As DNA, the CDR3 is TGCAGCGTGGAATTCCACAGGGCCAGAAACACTGAAGCTTTCTTT. The full variable domain, with the rest looked up from reference TRBV29-1 and TRBJ1-1, is SAVISQKPSRDICQRGTSLTIQCQVDSQVTMMFWYRQQPGQSLTLIATANQGSEATYESGFVIDKFPISRPNLTFSTLTVSNMSPEDSSIYLCSVEFHRARNTEAFFGQGTRLTVV.

V is TRBV4-1 and J is TRBJ1-5, with 7 bases aligning to TRBD1. The germline CDR1 and CDR2 sequences are MGHRA and YSYEKL. CDR3 size: 15 residues. The V segment lost 4 bases and the J segment 0 bases; nucleotides outside the gene matches: 3. Here the CDR3 reads CASSPDRYSNQPQHF. The DNA of the CDR3 is TGCGCCAGCAGCCCGGACAGGTATAGCAATCAGCCCCAGCATTTT.

This clone was observed a few times. The chain combines TRBV5-1 with TRBJ2-2; 8 bases fit TRBD1. The CDR3 is made up of 15 amino acids. V trimming: 4 bases; J trimming: 2 bases; junction bases outside the gene matches: 4. The germline V gene has CDR1 SGHRS and CDR2 YFSETQ. The CDR3 spells CASSMGQANTGELFF. CDR3 coding DNA: TGCGCCAGCAGCATGGGACAGGCAAACACCGGGGAGCTGTTTTTT.